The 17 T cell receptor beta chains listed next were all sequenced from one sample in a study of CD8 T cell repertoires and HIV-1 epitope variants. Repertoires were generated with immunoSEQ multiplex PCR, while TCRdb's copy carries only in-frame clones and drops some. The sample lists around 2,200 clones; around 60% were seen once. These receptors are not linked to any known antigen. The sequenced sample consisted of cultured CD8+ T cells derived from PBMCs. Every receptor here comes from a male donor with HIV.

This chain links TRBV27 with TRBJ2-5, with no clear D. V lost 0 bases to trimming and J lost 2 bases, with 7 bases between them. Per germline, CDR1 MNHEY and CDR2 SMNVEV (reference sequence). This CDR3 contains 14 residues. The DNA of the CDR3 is TGTGCCAGCAGTTTATCGTACAGTCAAGAGACCCAGTACTTC. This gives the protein CASSLSYSQETQYF.

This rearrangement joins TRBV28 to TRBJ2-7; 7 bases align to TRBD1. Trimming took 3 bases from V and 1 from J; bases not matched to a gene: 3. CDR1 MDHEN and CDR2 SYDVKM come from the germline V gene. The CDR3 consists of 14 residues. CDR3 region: CASSFVTGSYEQYF. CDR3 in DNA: TGTGCCAGCAGTTTTGTGACAGGGTCCTACGAGCAGTACTTC.

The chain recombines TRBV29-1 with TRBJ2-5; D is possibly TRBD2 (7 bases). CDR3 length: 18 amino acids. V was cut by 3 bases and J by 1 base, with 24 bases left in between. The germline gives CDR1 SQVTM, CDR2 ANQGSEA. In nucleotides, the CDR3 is TGCAGCGTTGACGGGGTTGCGGGGGCGGGGCCAGCCCAAGAGACCCAGTACTTC. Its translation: CSVDGVAGAGPAQETQYF.

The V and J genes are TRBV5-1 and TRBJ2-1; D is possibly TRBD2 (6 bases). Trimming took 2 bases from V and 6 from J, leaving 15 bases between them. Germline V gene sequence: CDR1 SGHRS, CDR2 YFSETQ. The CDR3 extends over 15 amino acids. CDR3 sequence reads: CASSLTSSFPNEQFF. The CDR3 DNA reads TGCGCCAGCAGCTTAACTAGCTCCTTCCCCAATGAGCAGTTCTTC. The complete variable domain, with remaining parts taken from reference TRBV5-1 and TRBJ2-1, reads KAGVTQTPRYLIKTRGQQVTLSCSPISGHRSVSWYQQTPGQGLQFLFEYFSETQRNKGNFPGRFSGRQFSNSRSEMNVSTLELGDSALYLCASSLTSSFPNEQFFGPGTRLTVL.

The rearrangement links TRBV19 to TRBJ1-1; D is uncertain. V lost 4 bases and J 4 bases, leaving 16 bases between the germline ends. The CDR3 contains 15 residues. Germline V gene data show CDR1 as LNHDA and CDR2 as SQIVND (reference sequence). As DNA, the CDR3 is TGTGCCAGTAGTACCCGAGTGGGGAGGCTCACTGAAGCTTTCTTT. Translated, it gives CASSTRVGRLTEAFF. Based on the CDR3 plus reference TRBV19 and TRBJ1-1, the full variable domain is DGGITQSPKYLFRKEGQNVTLSCEQNLNHDAMYWYRQDPGQGLRLIYYSQIVNDFQKGDIAEGYSVSREKKESFPLTVTSAQKNPTAFYLCASSTRVGRLTEAFFGQGTRLTVV.

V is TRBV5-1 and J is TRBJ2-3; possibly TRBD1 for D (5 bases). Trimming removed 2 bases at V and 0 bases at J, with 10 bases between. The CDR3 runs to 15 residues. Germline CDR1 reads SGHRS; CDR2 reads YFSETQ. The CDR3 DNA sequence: TGCGCCAGCAGCTTAGGACATCCTAGCACAGATACGCAGTATTTT. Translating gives CASSLGHPSTDTQYF.

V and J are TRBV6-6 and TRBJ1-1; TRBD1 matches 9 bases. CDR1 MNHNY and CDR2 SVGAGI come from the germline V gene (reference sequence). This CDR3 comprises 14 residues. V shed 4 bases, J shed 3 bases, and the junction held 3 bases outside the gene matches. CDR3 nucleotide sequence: TGTGCCAGCAGTTTGGACAGGGGAGACACTGAAGCTTTCTTT. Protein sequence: CASSLDRGDTEAFF.

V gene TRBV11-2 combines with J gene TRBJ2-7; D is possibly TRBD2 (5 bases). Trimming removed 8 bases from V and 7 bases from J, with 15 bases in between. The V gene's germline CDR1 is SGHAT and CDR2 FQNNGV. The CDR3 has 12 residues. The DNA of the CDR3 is TGTGCCAGCGGGGAACGGGGTCGAGAGCAGTACTTC. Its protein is CASGERGREQYF.

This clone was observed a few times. CDR3 protein: CASSLGQQNTEAFF. The CDR3 DNA is TGTGCCAGCAGTTTAGGGCAGCAGAACACTGAAGCTTTCTTT. J is TRBJ1-1 and V is TRBV28; the D is unclear. Trimming cost V 2 bases and J 1 base, with 8 bases left between them. Looked up from germline, CDR1 is MDHEN and CDR2 is SYDVKM. CDR3 length: 14 residues.

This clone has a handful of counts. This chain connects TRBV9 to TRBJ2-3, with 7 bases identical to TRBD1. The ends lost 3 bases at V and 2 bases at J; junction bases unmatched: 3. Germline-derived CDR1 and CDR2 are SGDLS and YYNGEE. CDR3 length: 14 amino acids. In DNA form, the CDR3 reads TGTGCCAGCAGCGAGGGGGCTGCCACAGATACGCAGTATTTT. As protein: CASSEGAATDTQYF. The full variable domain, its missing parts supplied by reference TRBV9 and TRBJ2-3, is DSGVTQTPKHLITATGQRVTLRCSPRSGDLSVYWYQQSLDQGLQFLIQYYNGEERAKGNILERFSAQQFPDLHSELNLSSLELGDSALYFCASSEGAATDTQYFGPGTRLTVL.

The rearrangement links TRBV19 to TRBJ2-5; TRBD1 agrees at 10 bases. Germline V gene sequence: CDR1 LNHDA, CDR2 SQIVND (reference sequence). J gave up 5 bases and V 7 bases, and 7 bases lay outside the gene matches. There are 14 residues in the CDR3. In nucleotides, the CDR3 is TGTGCCAGTACCGCGACAGGGGGCGTGGAGACCCAGTACTTC. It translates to CASTATGGVETQYF.

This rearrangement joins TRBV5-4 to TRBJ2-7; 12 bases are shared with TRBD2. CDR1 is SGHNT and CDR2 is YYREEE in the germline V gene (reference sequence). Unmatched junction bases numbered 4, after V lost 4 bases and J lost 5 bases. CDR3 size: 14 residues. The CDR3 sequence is CASSRRLAGDEQYF. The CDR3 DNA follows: TGTGCCAGCAGCCGGAGACTAGCGGGAGACGAGCAGTACTTC.

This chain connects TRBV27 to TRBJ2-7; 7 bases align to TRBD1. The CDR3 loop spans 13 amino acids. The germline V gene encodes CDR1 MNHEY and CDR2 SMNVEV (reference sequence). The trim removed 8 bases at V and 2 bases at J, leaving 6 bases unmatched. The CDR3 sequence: CASWGQPTYEQYF. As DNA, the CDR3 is TGTGCCAGCTGGGGACAGCCGACCTACGAGCAGTACTTC.

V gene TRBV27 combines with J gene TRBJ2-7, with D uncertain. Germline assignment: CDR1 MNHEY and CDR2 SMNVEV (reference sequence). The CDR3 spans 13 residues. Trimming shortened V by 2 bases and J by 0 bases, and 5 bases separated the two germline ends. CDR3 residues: CASSLTSSYEQYF. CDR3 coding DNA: TGTGCCAGCAGTTTAACGAGCTCCTACGAGCAGTACTTC.

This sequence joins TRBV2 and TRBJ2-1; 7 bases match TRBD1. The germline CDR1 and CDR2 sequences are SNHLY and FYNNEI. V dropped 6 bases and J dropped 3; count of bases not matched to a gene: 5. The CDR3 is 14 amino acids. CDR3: CASRLTGDYNEQFF. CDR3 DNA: TGTGCCAGCAGACTAACAGGGGACTACAATGAGCAGTTCTTC. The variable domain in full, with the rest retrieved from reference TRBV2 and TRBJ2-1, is EPEVTQTPSHQVTQMGQEVILRCVPISNHLYFYWYRQILGQKVEFLVSFYNNEISEKSEIFDDQFSVERPDGSNFTLKIRSTKLEDSAMYFCASRLTGDYNEQFFGPGTRLTVL.

Here the CDR3 reads CASSLGQGIPYGYTF. CDR3 in DNA: TGTGCCAGCAGCCTGGGACAGGGAATTCCTTATGGCTACACCTTC. The V call is TRBV5-8, the J call TRBJ1-2; 9 bases line up with TRBD1. With V trimmed by 4 bases and J by 5 bases, 9 bases remained unmatched. The CDR3 length is 15 residues. Germline V lookup: CDR1 SGHTS, CDR2 YDEGEE.

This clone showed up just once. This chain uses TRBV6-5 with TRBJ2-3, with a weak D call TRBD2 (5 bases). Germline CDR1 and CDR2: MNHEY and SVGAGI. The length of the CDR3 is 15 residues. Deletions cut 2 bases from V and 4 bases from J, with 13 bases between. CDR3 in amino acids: CASSYEGRVADTQYF. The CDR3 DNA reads TGTGCCAGCAGTTACGAGGGCCGGGTTGCAGATACGCAGTATTTT.